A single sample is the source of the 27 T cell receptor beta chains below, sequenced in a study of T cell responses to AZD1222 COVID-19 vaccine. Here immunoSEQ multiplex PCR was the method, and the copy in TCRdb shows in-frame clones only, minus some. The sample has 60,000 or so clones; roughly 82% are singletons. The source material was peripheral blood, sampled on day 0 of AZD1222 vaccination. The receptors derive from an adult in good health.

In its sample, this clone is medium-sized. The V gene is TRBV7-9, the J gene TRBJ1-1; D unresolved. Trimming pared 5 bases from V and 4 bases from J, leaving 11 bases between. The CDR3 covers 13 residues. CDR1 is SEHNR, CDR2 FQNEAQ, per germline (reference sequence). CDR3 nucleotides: TGTGCCAGCAGCGGCATATTAGGCACTGAAGCTTTCTTT. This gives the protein CASSGILGTEAFF.

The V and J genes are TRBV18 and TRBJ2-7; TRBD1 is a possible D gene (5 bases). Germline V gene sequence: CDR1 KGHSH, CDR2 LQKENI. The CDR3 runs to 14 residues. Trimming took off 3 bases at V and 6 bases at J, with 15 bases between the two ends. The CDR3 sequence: CASSPAARGAEQYF. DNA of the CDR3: TGTGCCAGCTCACCGGCGGCCCGTGGGGCCGAGCAGTACTTC.

As DNA, the CDR3 is TGTGCCAGCAGCGGGGAGCTCTTTGGCAGCACAGATACGCAGTATTTT. Amino acids: CASSGELFGSTDTQYF. The chain combines TRBV5-4 with TRBJ2-3; maybe TRBD2 (5 bases). CDR3 length equals 16 residues. V was shortened by 4 bases and J by 0 bases, with 15 bases between the two germline ends. Germline V gene lookup returns CDR1 SGHNT and CDR2 YYREEE (reference sequence).

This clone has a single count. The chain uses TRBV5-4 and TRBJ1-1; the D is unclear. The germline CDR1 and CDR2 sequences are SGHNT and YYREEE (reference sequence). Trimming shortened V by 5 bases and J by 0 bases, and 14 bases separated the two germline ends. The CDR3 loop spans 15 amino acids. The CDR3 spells CASRTGSPMNTEAFF. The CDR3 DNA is TGTGCCAGCAGGACCGGGTCCCCGATGAACACTGAAGCTTTCTTT.

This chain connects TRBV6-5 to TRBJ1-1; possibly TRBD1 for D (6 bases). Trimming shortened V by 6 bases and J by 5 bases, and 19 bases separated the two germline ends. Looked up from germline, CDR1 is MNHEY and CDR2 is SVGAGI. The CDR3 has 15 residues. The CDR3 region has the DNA TGTGCCAGCAGCTCGCTACAGGGCCGTCGAACTGAAGCTTTCTTT. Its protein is CASSSLQGRRTEAFF.

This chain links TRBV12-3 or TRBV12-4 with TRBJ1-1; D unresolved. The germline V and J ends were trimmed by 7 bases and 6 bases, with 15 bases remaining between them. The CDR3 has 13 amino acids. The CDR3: CASTPRQGPEAFF. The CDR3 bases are TGTGCCAGCACCCCTCGACAAGGACCTGAAGCTTTCTTT.

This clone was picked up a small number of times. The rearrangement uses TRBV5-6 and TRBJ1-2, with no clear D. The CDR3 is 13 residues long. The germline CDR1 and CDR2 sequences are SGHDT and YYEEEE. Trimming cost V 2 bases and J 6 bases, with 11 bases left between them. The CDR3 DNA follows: TGTGCCAGCAGCTTAGTAGCGGGTGATGGCTACACCTTC. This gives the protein CASSLVAGDGYTF.

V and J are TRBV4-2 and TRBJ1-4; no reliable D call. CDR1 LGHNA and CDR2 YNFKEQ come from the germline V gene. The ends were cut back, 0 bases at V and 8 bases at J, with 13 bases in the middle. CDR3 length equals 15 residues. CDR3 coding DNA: TGTGCCAGCAGCCAAGAGACGGCCACTTGGGAAAAACTGTTTTTT. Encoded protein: CASSQETATWEKLFF.

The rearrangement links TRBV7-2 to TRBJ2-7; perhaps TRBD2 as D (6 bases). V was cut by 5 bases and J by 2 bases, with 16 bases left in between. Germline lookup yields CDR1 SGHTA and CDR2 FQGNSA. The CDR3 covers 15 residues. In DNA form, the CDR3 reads TGTGCCAGCAGCCCCGGAGGGGTAGCAGCCTACGAGCAGTACTTC. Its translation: CASSPGGVAAYEQYF.

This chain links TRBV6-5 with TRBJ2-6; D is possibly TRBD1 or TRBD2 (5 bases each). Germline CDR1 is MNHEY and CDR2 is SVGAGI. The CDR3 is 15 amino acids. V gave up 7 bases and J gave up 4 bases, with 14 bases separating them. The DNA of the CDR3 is TGTGCCAGCACTGGGGGAGAGGTCGGGGCCAACGTCCTGACTTTC. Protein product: CASTGGEVGANVLTF.

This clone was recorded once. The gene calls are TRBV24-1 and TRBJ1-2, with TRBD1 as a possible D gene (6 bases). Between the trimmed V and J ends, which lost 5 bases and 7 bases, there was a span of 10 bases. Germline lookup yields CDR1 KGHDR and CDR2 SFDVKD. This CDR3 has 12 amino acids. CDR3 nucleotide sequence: TGTGCCACCAGTGGGGGGGCCAGTGGCTACACCTTC. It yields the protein CATSGGASGYTF.

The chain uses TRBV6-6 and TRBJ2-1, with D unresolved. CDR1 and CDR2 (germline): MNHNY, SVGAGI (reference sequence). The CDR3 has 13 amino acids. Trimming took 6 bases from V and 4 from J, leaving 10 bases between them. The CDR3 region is CASREGQYNEQFF. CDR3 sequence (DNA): TGTGCCAGCAGGGAAGGGCAGTACAATGAGCAGTTCTTC.

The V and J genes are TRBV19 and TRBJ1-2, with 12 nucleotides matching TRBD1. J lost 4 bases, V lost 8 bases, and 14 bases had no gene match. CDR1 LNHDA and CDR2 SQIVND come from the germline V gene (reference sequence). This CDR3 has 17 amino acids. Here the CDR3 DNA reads TGTGCCAGTGCCTCCGGGACAGGGGGCGCCCTCGCCTATGGCTACACCTTC. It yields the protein CASASGTGGALAYGYTF.

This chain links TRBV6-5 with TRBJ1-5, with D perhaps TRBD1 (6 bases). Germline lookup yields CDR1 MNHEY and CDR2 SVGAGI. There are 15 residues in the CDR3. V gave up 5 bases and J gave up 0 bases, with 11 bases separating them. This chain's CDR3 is CASSRTADSNQPQHF. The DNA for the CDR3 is TGTGCCAGCAGTCGGACAGCCGATAGCAATCAGCCCCAGCATTTT.

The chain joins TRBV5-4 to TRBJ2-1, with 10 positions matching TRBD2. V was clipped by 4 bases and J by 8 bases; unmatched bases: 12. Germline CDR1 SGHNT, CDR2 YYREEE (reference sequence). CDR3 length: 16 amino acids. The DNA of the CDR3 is TGTGCCAGCAGCCCGAGCCTAGCGGGAGTTGTATATGAGCAGTTCTTC. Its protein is CASSPSLAGVVYEQFF. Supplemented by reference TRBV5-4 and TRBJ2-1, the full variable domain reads ETGVTQSPTHLIKTRGQQVTLRCSSQSGHNTVSWYQQALGQGPQFIFQYYREEENGRGNFPPRFSGLQFPNYSSELNVNALELDDSALYLCASSPSLAGVVYEQFFGPGTRLTVL.

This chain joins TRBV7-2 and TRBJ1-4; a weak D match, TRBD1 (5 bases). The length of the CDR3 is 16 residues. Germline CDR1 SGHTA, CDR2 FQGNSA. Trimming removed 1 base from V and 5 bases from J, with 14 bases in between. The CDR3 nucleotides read TGTGCCAGCAGCTTAGAACCGGGACGGGTAAATGAAAAACTGTTTTTT. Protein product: CASSLEPGRVNEKLFF.

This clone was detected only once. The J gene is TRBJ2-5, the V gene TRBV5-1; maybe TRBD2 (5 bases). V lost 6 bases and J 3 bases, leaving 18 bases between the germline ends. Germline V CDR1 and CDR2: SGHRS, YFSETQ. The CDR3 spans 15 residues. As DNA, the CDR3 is TGCGCCAGCACGCGCGGCGAGGGCCGGGAAGAGACCCAGTACTTC. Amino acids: CASTRGEGREETQYF. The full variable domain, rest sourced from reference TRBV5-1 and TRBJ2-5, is KAGVTQTPRYLIKTRGQQVTLSCSPISGHRSVSWYQQTPGQGLQFLFEYFSETQRNKGNFPGRFSGRQFSNSRSEMNVSTLELGDSALYLCASTRGEGREETQYFGPGTRLLVL.

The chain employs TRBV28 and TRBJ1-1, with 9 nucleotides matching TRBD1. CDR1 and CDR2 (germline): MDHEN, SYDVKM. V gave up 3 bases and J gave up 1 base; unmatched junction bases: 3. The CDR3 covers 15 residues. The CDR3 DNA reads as TGTGCCAGCAGTTTCCCGGGACAGGGGAACACTGAAGCTTTCTTT. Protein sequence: CASSFPGQGNTEAFF.

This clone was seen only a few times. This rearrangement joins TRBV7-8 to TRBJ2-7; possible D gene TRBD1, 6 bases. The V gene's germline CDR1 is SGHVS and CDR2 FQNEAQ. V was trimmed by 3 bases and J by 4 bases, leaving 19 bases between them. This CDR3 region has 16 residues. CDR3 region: CASSFTITGTNYEQYF. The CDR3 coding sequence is TGTGCCAGCAGCTTTACCATTACCGGGACAAATTACGAGCAGTACTTC.

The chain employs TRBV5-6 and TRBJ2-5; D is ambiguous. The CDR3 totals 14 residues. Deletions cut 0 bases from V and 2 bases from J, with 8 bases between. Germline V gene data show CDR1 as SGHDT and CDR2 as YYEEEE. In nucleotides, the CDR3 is TGTGCCAGCAGCTTGGAGCACAGTCAAGAGACCCAGTACTTC. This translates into CASSLEHSQETQYF.

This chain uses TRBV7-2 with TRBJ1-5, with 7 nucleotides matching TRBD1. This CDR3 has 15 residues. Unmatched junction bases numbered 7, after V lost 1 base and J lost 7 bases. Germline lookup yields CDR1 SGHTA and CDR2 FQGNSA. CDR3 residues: CASSLGQGLGQPQHF. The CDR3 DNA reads TGTGCCAGCAGCTTAGGACAGGGATTAGGGCAGCCCCAGCATTTT.

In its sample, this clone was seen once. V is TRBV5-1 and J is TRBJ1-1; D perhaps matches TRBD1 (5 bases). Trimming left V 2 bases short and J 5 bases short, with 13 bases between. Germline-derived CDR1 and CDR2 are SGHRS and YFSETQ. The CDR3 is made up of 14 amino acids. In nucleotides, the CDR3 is TGCGCCAGCAGCTTACGAGAGGGGCGTACTGAAGCTTTCTTT. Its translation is CASSLREGRTEAFF.

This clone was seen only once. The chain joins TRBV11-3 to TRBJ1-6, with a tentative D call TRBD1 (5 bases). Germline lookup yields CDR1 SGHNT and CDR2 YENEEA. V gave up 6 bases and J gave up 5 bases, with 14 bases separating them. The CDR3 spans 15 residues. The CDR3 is CASSLGTDDNSPLHF. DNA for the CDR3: TGTGCCAGCAGTCTAGGGACGGATGATAATTCACCCCTCCACTTT.

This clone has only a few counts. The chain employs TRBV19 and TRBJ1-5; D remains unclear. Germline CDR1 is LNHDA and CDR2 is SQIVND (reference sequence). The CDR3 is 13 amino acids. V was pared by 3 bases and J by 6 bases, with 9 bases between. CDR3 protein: CASSIQTGQPQHF. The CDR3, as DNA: TGTGCCAGTAGTATTCAGACGGGTCAGCCCCAGCATTTT.

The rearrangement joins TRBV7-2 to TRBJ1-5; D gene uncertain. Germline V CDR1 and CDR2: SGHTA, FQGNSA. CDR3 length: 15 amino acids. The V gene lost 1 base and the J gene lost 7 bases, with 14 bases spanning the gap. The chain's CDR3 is CASSLEQSDWQPQHF. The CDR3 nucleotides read TGTGCCAGCAGCTTAGAACAGTCCGATTGGCAGCCCCAGCATTTT.

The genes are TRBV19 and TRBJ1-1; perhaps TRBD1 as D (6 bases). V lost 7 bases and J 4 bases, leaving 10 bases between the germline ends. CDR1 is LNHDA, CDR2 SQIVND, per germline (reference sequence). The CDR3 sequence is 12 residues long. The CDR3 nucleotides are TGTGCCAGTAAGGGGGTGCCCACTGAAGCTTTCTTT. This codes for CASKGVPTEAFF.

CDR3 coding DNA: TGTGCCAGCAGCTCGGGACTAGACTCGAGCTCCTACAATGAGCAGTTCTTC. This gives the protein CASSSGLDSSSYNEQFF. J is TRBJ2-1 and V is TRBV7-8; 8 nucleotides match TRBD2. The CDR3 spans 17 residues. Germline assignment: CDR1 SGHVS and CDR2 FQNEAQ. Trimming at V came to 4 bases and at J to 0 bases, leaving 8 bases not matched to a gene.